A selection of T cell receptor beta chains follows, all from one sample in a study of post-analysis software for immune sequencing data. MiXCR, run by TCRdb on the PCR reads, gives a single entry per CDR3 protein. The table includes under 650,000 distinct CDR3 sequences, roughly 46% detected once. Sequencing was performed on blood. The receptors here all came from a girl aged 5 to 17 with multiple sclerosis. Each CDR3 is given with its conserved first and last residue. D genes are given only for firm matches. Clone size, where shown, is once, few, many, or a class for clones that have expanded.

D	J	size	V	CDR3	DNA
NA	TRBJ1-1	NA	TRBV6-5	CASSYSSGVNAEAFF	TGTGCCAGCAGTTACAGTTCGGGGGTGAACGCTGAAGCTTTCTTT
TRBD2	TRBJ2-1	few	TRBV6-4	CASSEAGGSNEQFF	TGTGCCAGCAGTGAAGCGGGGGGTTCAAATGAGCAGTTCTTC
NA	TRBJ2-1	few	TRBV12-3/TRBV12-4	CASSFLGEQFF	TGTGCCAGCAGTTTTCTGGGAGAGCAGTTCTTC
TRBD1	TRBJ2-7	once	TRBV20-1	CSAPGRDSSYEQYF	TGCAGTGCTCCAGGCCGGGACAGCTCCTACGAGCAGTACTTC
NA	TRBJ1-2	NA	TRBV5-5	CASRRVGNYGYTF	TGTGCCAGCAGAAGGGTTGGAAACTATGGCTACACCTTC
NA	TRBJ1-5	NA	TRBV12-3/TRBV12-4	CASSQRTGNQPQHF	TGTGCCAGCAGTCAACGGACGGGGAATCAGCCCCAGCATTTT
TRBD2	TRBJ2-1	few	TRBV19	CASSIGGGSYNEQFF	TGTGCCAGTAGTATCGGCGGGGGGTCCTACAATGAGCAGTTCTTC
NA	TRBJ1-6	NA	TRBV4-1	CASSGANSPLHF	TGCGCCAGCAGCGGGGCTAATTCACCCCTCCACTTT
NA	TRBJ2-5	few	TRBV6-6	CASIRGGAQETQYF	TGTGCCAGCATTCGTGGGGGGGCCCAAGAGACCCAGTACTTC
TRBD1	TRBJ2-7	few	TRBV12-3/TRBV12-4	CASSLGQGALVHEQYF	TGTGCCAGCAGTTTAGGACAGGGGGCGTTAGTCCACGAGCAGTACTTC
TRBD1	TRBJ1-2	few	TRBV9	CASSAGTGDGYTF	TGTGCCAGCAGCGCCGGGACAGGGGATGGCTACACCTTC
TRBD2	TRBJ2-2	NA	TRBV7-2	CASSLAGRAGTGERFF	TGTGCCAGCAGCCTAGCGGGCAGGGCGGGAACCGGGGAGCGGTTTTTT
TRBD1	TRBJ1-1	NA	TRBV6-5	CASLRGQGDTEAFF	TGTGCCAGCCTAAGGGGACAGGGAGACACTGAAGCTTTCTTT
NA	TRBJ2-1	NA	TRBV27	CASSFRDYNEQFF	TGTGCCAGCAGTTTTCGGGACTACAATGAGCAGTTCTTC
TRBD1	TRBJ2-2	NA	TRBV4-2	CASSLRTGRNTGELFF	TGTGCCAGCAGCCTAAGGACAGGGCGGAACACCGGGGAGCTGTTTTTT
TRBD2	TRBJ2-1	NA	TRBV4-1	CASSQEVGGRAYNEQFF	TGCGCCAGCAGCCAAGAGGTTGGTGGGAGGGCCTACAATGAGCAGTTCTTC
NA	TRBJ2-5	few	TRBV11-2	CASSLRGHGETQYF	TGTGCCAGCAGCTTAAGGGGCCACGGCGAGACCCAGTACTTC
NA	TRBJ2-5	NA	TRBV6-5	CASSYDGGGAGTQYF	TGTGCCAGCAGTTACGATGGGGGCGGGGCAGGGACCCAGTACTTC
TRBD1	TRBJ2-7	NA	TRBV6-2/TRBV6-3	CASSLLTGQGFYEQYF	TGTGCCAGCAGTCTCCTTACCGGACAGGGGTTTTACGAGCAGTACTTC
NA	TRBJ2-6	NA	TRBV12-3/TRBV12-4	CASSWGIPGANVLTF	TGTGCCAGCAGTTGGGGCATCCCCGGGGCCAACGTCCTGACTTTC
NA	TRBJ2-7	NA	TRBV5-1	CASSLELTGPLYEQYF	TGCGCCAGCAGCTTGGAGCTGACAGGACCCCTTTACGAGCAGTACTTC
NA	TRBJ2-5	NA	TRBV6-6	CASSPEAAEQYF	TGTGCCAGCAGTCCCGAGGCGGCTGAGCAGTACTTC
NA	TRBJ2-5	NA	TRBV20-1	CSASDGATEQYF	TGCAGTGCTAGTGATGGGGCGACGGAGCAGTACTTC
NA	TRBJ2-1	many	TRBV18	CASSPAGSLYNEQFF	TGTGCCAGCTCACCAGCGGGGTCCCTATACAATGAGCAGTTCTTC
TRBD2	TRBJ2-1	once	TRBV7-9	CASAGAYEQFF	TGTGCCAGCGCGGGAGCCTATGAGCAGTTCTTC
TRBD2	TRBJ2-6	NA	TRBV5-1	CASSYRLLARKSPGANVLTF	TGCGCCAGCAGCTATCGCCTACTAGCGCGGAAAAGTCCTGGGGCCAACGTCCTGACTTTC
TRBD2	TRBJ2-5	NA	TRBV5-1	CASSETGGPVETQYF	TGCGCCAGCAGCGAGACGGGGGGGCCCGTGGAGACCCAGTACTTC
NA	TRBJ2-7	NA	TRBV7-8	CASSLVEGEQYF	TGTGCCAGCAGCTTAGTCGAGGGGGAGCAGTACTTC
NA	TRBJ2-5	NA	TRBV12-3/TRBV12-4	CASSLIRETQYF	TGTGCCAGCAGTTTAATCCGAGAGACCCAGTACTTC
NA	TRBJ2-1	few	TRBV20-1	CSARVRGHLLGEQFF	TGCAGTGCTAGAGTACGCGGTCACCTCTTGGGTGAGCAGTTCTTC
NA	TRBJ1-6	NA	TRBV7-3	CASSFRRNNSPLHF	TGTGCCAGCAGCTTCAGGCGGAATAATTCACCCCTCCACTTT
NA	TRBJ2-2	NA	TRBV5-5	CASSHLLRGRTGELFF	TGTGCCAGCAGCCACTTGTTGAGGGGCCGCACCGGGGAGCTGTTTTTT
TRBD1	TRBJ2-1	few	TRBV5-1	CASSLGQGYDEQFF	TGCGCCAGCAGCTTGGGACAGGGATATGATGAGCAGTTCTTC